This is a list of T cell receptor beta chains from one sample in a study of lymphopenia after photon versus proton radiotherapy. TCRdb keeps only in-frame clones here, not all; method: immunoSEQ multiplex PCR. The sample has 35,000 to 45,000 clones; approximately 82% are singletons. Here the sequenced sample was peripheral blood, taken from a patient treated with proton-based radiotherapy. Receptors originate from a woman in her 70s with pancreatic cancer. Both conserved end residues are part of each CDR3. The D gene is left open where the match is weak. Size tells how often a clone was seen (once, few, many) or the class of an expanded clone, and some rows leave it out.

DNA: TGTGCCAGCAGCTTAGACCCACGTCAGCCCCAGCATTTT; CDR3: CASSLDPRQPQHF; V: TRBV7-9; J: TRBJ1-5; size: -; D: -
DNA: TGTGCCAGCAGCGGTCAGACAGGGACTACCGGAGATACGCAGTATTTT; CDR3: CASSGQTGTTGDTQYF; V: TRBV5-4; J: TRBJ2-3; size: -; D: -
DNA: TGTGCCAGCAGTGGTCATTACGAGCAGTACTTC; CDR3: CASSGHYEQYF; V: TRBV6-1; J: TRBJ2-7; size: -; D: -
DNA: TGTGCCAGCAGTTACTCCCAACAGGGTTCTGGAAACACCATATATTTT; CDR3: CASSYSQQGSGNTIYF; V: TRBV6-5; J: TRBJ1-3; size: -; D: -
DNA: TGTGCCAGCAGCCGAGGTATGAACACTGAAGCTTTCTTT; CDR3: CASSRGMNTEAFF; V: TRBV7-9; J: TRBJ1-1; size: -; D: -
DNA: TGTGCCAGCAGCCAAAGCCAAGGGACAGGGGGACAAGAGACCCAGTACTTC; CDR3: CASSQSQGTGGQETQYF; V: TRBV28; J: TRBJ2-5; size: once; D: TRBD1
DNA: TGTGCCAGCAGCCCGATATCAGGGGATCTTGGCTATGGCTACACCTTC; CDR3: CASSPISGDLGYGYTF; V: TRBV7-8; J: TRBJ1-2; size: -; D: -
DNA: TGTGCCAGCAGCCTCGCAGGGATCGGCTACGAGCAGTACTTC; CDR3: CASSLAGIGYEQYF; V: TRBV7-2; J: TRBJ2-7; size: -; D: -
DNA: TGTGCCAGCAGCCCGACAGTCACTGAAGCTTTCTTT; CDR3: CASSPTVTEAFF; V: TRBV5-8; J: TRBJ1-1; size: -; D: -
DNA: TGCGCCAGCAGCCAAAGCCAAGAGACCCAGTACTTC; CDR3: CASSQSQETQYF; V: TRBV5-1; J: TRBJ2-5; size: once; D: -
DNA: TGTGCCAGCAGCCCGGGCGGACTAGCGGGTTACAATGAGCAGTTCTTC; CDR3: CASSPGGLAGYNEQFF; V: TRBV11-3; J: TRBJ2-1; size: once; D: TRBD2
DNA: TGCGCCAGCAGCCAAGCCGGGATGGGCACCGGGGAGCTGTTTTTT; CDR3: CASSQAGMGTGELFF; V: TRBV4-3; J: TRBJ2-2; size: -; D: -
DNA: TGTGCCAGAAGCTTGGTCGTTGCTATCTCCTACGAGCAGTACTTC; CDR3: CARSLVVAISYEQYF; V: TRBV5-3; J: TRBJ2-7; size: -; D: -
DNA: TGTGCCAGCAGCGTAACTAGCGGATCTTACAATGAGCAGTTCTTC; CDR3: CASSVTSGSYNEQFF; V: TRBV9; J: TRBJ2-1; size: -; D: TRBD2
DNA: TGTGCCAGCAGCTTGGGGAGGGGTATTACTGAAGCTTTCTTT; CDR3: CASSLGRGITEAFF; V: TRBV5-6; J: TRBJ1-1; size: -; D: -
DNA: TGTGCCAGCAGTGCTTCTCAGGCGCGGGATACGCAGTATTTT; CDR3: CASSASQARDTQYF; V: TRBV27; J: TRBJ2-3; size: -; D: -
DNA: TGTGCCACCGGGACGGTCAAGTACAATGAGCAGTTCTTC; CDR3: CATGTVKYNEQFF; V: TRBV15; J: TRBJ2-1; size: -; D: -
DNA: TGTGCCAGCAGTCCTAGCGGGAGTTTGCACGAGCAGTACTTC; CDR3: CASSPSGSLHEQYF; V: TRBV28; J: TRBJ2-7; size: -; D: TRBD2
DNA: TGTGCCAGCAGTGAATTTATAGCGGGAGCAGATACGCAGTATTTT; CDR3: CASSEFIAGADTQYF; V: TRBV6-1; J: TRBJ2-3; size: -; D: TRBD2
DNA: TGTGCCAGCAGTTTATCAGGGGGTAGTTACGAGCAGTACTTC; CDR3: CASSLSGGSYEQYF; V: TRBV28; J: TRBJ2-7; size: once; D: TRBD1
DNA: TGTGCCAGCAGCCCGAGGGGTGAGCAGTTCTTC; CDR3: CASSPRGEQFF; V: TRBV7-9; J: TRBJ2-1; size: -; D: -
DNA: TGTGCCAGTAGTGACACTCTAGCGGGAGGGTACAATGAGCAGTTCTTC; CDR3: CASSDTLAGGYNEQFF; V: TRBV19; J: TRBJ2-1; size: -; D: TRBD2
DNA: TGTGCCAGCACAGGGGAGGTCGATCAGCCCCAGCATTTT; CDR3: CASTGEVDQPQHF; V: TRBV2; J: TRBJ1-5; size: -; D: -
DNA: TGTGCCAGCAGTTTCCGGGACATCACTGAAGCTTTCTTT; CDR3: CASSFRDITEAFF; V: TRBV6-5; J: TRBJ1-1; size: -; D: -
DNA: TGTGCCAGCAGTGTCCGAGTCTACGAGCAGTACTTC; CDR3: CASSVRVYEQYF; V: TRBV28; J: TRBJ2-7; size: -; D: -
DNA: TGTGCCAGCAGTTTACTAGCGTCCGCATTTTACAATGAGCAGTTCTTC; CDR3: CASSLLASAFYNEQFF; V: TRBV11-2; J: TRBJ2-1; size: -; D: TRBD2
DNA: TGTGCCATCAGTGAGTCCCAGGACAGGGATGAGCAGTTCTTC; CDR3: CAISESQDRDEQFF; V: TRBV10-3; J: TRBJ2-1; size: -; D: TRBD1
DNA: TGTGCCAGCAGCTATCAAGACCTCGCCTCCGGGACCCAGTACTTC; CDR3: CASSYQDLASGTQYF; V: TRBV14; J: TRBJ2-5; size: once; D: -
DNA: TGTGCCAGCAGTTTATATACAGGGGACTCTGGAAACACCATATATTTT; CDR3: CASSLYTGDSGNTIYF; V: TRBV28; J: TRBJ1-3; size: -; D: TRBD1
DNA: TGTGCCAGCAGCGGAGACAGGACTAGCGGCCGCAATGAGCAGTTCTTC; CDR3: CASSGDRTSGRNEQFF; V: TRBV2; J: TRBJ2-1; size: -; D: TRBD2
DNA: TGTGCCAGCAGCGCCGGCCGAGGGGGGGGTAAAACCTACAATGAGCAGTTCTTC; CDR3: CASSAGRGGGKTYNEQFF; V: TRBV6-4; J: TRBJ2-1; size: -; D: -
DNA: TGCAGCGTTGAAGGCGGCTTCTCTGGAAACACCATATATTTT; CDR3: CSVEGGFSGNTIYF; V: TRBV29-1; J: TRBJ1-3; size: -; D: -
DNA: TGTGCCAGCACCCCCAGGGGAGGGAATGAAAAACTGTTTTTT; CDR3: CASTPRGGNEKLFF; V: TRBV6-1; J: TRBJ1-4; size: once; D: -
DNA: TGTGCCAGCAGCCCACAGGGGTCCACCGGGGAGCTGTTTTTT; CDR3: CASSPQGSTGELFF; V: TRBV11-2; J: TRBJ2-2; size: -; D: TRBD1
DNA: TGTGCCAGCAGTGGCAAACTAGCGGCCCTTCCCGAGCAGTACTTC; CDR3: CASSGKLAALPEQYF; V: TRBV27; J: TRBJ2-7; size: few; D: TRBD2
DNA: TGTGCCAGCTCACCAGATAACCCACTTTCTGGAAACACCATATATTTT; CDR3: CASSPDNPLSGNTIYF; V: TRBV18; J: TRBJ1-3; size: -; D: -
DNA: TGTGCCAGCAGTGACCAGGGACTCTATGGCTACACCTTC; CDR3: CASSDQGLYGYTF; V: TRBV2; J: TRBJ1-2; size: -; D: -
DNA: TGTGCCAGCAGTTTGGGGATTGGGCAGCCCCAGCATTTT; CDR3: CASSLGIGQPQHF; V: TRBV28; J: TRBJ1-5; size: -; D: -
DNA: TGTGCCAGCAGCTACGACGAGCGGGAAACCATACAGAACACCGGGGAGCTGTTTTTT; CDR3: CASSYDERETIQNTGELFF; V: TRBV9; J: TRBJ2-2; size: -; D: TRBD2
DNA: TGTGCCAGCAGCTGGACAGGGAGCACAGATACGCAGTATTTT; CDR3: CASSWTGSTDTQYF; V: TRBV6-1; J: TRBJ2-3; size: -; D: TRBD1
DNA: TGTGCCAGCAGCCGCAGCCCCACAGATACGCAGTATTTT; CDR3: CASSRSPTDTQYF; V: TRBV7-9; J: TRBJ2-3; size: -; D: -
DNA: TGTGCCAGCAGACGGACAGGGGCAAACACCGGGGAGCTGTTTTTT; CDR3: CASRRTGANTGELFF; V: TRBV27; J: TRBJ2-2; size: -; D: TRBD1
DNA: TGTGCCAGTAGTAGCTTGGACAGGGGTAGCAATCAGCCCCAGCATTTT; CDR3: CASSSLDRGSNQPQHF; V: TRBV19; J: TRBJ1-5; size: -; D: TRBD1
DNA: TGTGCCAGCAGCTTAGGAGGGCGGGGGAATTACAATGAGCAGTTCTTC; CDR3: CASSLGGRGNYNEQFF; V: TRBV11-3; J: TRBJ2-1; size: -; D: TRBD2
DNA: TGCGCCAGCAGCCTACCGACGGTGAACACTGAAGCTTTCTTT; CDR3: CASSLPTVNTEAFF; V: TRBV4-1; J: TRBJ1-1; size: -; D: -
DNA: TGTGCCAGCAGGCCCTGGGGGGGTAATGGTAACACTGAAGCTTTCTTT; CDR3: CASRPWGGNGNTEAFF; V: TRBV25-1; J: TRBJ1-1; size: -; D: -